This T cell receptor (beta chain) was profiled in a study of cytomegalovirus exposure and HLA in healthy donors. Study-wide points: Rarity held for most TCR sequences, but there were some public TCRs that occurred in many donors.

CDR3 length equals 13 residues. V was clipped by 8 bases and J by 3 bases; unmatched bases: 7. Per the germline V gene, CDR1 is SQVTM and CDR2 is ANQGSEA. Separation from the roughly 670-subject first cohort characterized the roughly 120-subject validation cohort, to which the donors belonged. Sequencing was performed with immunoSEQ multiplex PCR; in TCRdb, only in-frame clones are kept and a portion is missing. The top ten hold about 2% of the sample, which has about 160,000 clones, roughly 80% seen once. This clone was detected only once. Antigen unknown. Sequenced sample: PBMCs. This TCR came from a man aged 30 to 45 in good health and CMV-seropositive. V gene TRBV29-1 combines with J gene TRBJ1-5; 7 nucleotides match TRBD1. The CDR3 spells CSIWTGSNQPQHF. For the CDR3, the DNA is TGCAGCATCTGGACAGGATCCAATCAGCCCCAGCATTTT.